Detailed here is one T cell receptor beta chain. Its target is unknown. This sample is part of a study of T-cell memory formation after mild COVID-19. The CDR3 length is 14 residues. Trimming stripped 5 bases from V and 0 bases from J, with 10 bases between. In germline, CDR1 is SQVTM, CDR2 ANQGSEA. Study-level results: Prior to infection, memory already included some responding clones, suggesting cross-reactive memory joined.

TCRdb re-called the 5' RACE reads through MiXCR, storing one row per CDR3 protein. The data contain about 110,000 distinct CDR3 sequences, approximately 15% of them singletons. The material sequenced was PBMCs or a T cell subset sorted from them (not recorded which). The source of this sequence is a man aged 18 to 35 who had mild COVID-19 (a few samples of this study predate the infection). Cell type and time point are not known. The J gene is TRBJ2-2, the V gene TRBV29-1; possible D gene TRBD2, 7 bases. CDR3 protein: CSVRGGANTGELFF. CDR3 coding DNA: TGCAGCGTTCGAGGGGGGGCGAACACCGGGGAGCTGTTTTTT.